These 31 T cell receptor beta chains were all obtained from the same sample, sequenced in a study of immune evolution from preneoplasia to lung adenocarcinoma. Repertoires were generated with immunoSEQ multiplex PCR, while TCRdb's copy carries only in-frame clones and drops some. The sample records about 5,400 clones, 75% to 90% being singletons. The sample comprised FFPE invasive lung adenocarcinoma tissue. These receptors were obtained from a person between 50 and 70 years old with lung adenocarcinoma.

This chain joins TRBV2 and TRBJ1-1; TRBD1 might be the D (5 bases). Germline V gene lookup returns CDR1 SNHLY and CDR2 FYNNEI. The CDR3 covers 13 residues. CDR3 loop: CADQRGLGTEAFF. In nucleotides, the CDR3 is TGTGCAGACCAAAGGGGTCTTGGCACTGAAGCTTTCTTT.

The chain couples TRBV11-3 to TRBJ2-2; TRBD1 aligns across 8 bases. The CDR3 loop spans 15 amino acids. CDR1 is SGHNT and CDR2 is YENEEA in the germline V gene. The V segment lost 5 bases and the J segment 3 bases; nucleotides outside the gene matches: 5. The CDR3 protein is CASSTETGDTGELFF. The CDR3 bases are TGTGCCAGCAGCACAGAGACAGGGGACACCGGGGAGCTGTTTTTT. Supplemented by reference TRBV11-3 and TRBJ2-2, the full variable domain reads EAGVVQSPRYKIIEKKQPVAFWCNPISGHNTLYWYLQNLGQGPELLIRYENEEAVDDSQLPKDRFSAERLKGVDSTLKIQPAELGDSAVYLCASSTETGDTGELFFGEGSRLTVL.

The V gene is TRBV5-1, the J gene TRBJ1-2, with 8 bases identical to TRBD1. This CDR3 spans 13 amino acids. CDR1 is SGHRS and CDR2 is YFSETQ in the germline V gene. V trimming: 5 bases; J trimming: 4 bases; junction bases outside the gene matches: 4. CDR3 DNA sequence: TGCGCCAGCAGGGCCGGGACAGGCTATGGCTACACCTTC. The encoded protein is CASRAGTGYGYTF.

This rearrangement joins TRBV30 to TRBJ1-5; no reliable D call. CDR1 GTSNPN and CDR2 SVGIG come from the germline V gene (reference sequence). Trimming left V 2 bases short and J 6 bases short, with 11 bases between. The CDR3 runs 13 residues. CDR3 DNA: TGTGCCTGGAGTCCTGACACTACTCAGCCCCAGCATTTT. It specifies CAWSPDTTQPQHF. The whole variable domain, filled in from reference TRBV30 and TRBJ1-5, reads SQTIHQWPATLVQPVGSPLSLECTVEGTSNPNLYWYRQAAGRGLQLLFYSVGIGQISSEVPQNLSASRPQDRQFILSSKKLLLSDSGFYLCAWSPDTTQPQHFGDGTRLSIL.

This clone has only a few counts. Other DNA sequences in the same sample also yield this CDR3. The chain employs TRBV4-1 and TRBJ2-5, with no clear D. CDR1 is MGHRA and CDR2 is YSYEKL in the germline V gene. The V end lost 0 bases, the J end lost 0 bases, and 8 bases lay between the germline ends. The CDR3 totals 15 residues. CDR3 in DNA: TGCGCCAGCAGCCAAGATCCTGAGGACCAAGAGACCCAGTACTTC. Its translation is CASSQDPEDQETQYF.

V usage is TRBV6-1 and J usage is TRBJ2-7; D is perhaps TRBD1 (5 bases). The CDR3 contains 15 residues. Per the germline V gene, CDR1 is MNHNS and CDR2 is SASEGT. Trimming removed 1 base at V and 5 bases at J, with 15 bases between. CDR3 protein: CASSEVNAGINEQYF. CDR3 nucleotide sequence: TGTGCCAGCAGTGAAGTTAACGCAGGGATCAACGAGCAGTACTTC.

The CDR3 protein is CASSLVSRNNEQFF. The CDR3 DNA reads TGTGCCAGCTCTCTAGTGTCTCGTAACAATGAGCAGTTCTTC. The chain recombines TRBV11-3 with TRBJ2-1; D is unclear. CDR3 length: 14 amino acids. V dropped 8 bases and J dropped 5 bases, with 16 bases sitting between them. Germline-derived CDR1 and CDR2 are SGHNT and YENEEA.

The V gene is TRBV2, the J gene TRBJ1-1; D gene ambiguous. The germline V gene encodes CDR1 SNHLY and CDR2 FYNNEI. This CDR3 is 13 amino acids long. Deletions cut 11 bases from V and 0 bases from J, with 13 bases between. CDR3 DNA: TGTGCCGGGAGGAGTGCGATGAACACTGAAGCTTTCTTT. The encoded protein is CAGRSAMNTEAFF.

The V gene is TRBV11-2, the J gene TRBJ2-7; D is uncertain. Germline V CDR1 and CDR2: SGHAT, FQNNGV. There are 11 residues in the CDR3. Deletions cut 5 bases from V and 4 bases from J, with 6 bases between. Here the CDR3 reads CASSLRYEQYF. CDR3 nucleotides: TGTGCCAGCAGCCTAAGGTACGAGCAGTACTTC.

This clone was counted a single time. Here the CDR3 reads CATRDSNEQFF. The CDR3 coding sequence is TGTGCCACCAGGGACAGCAATGAGCAGTTCTTC. The chain employs TRBV10-3 and TRBJ2-1; 7 bases fit TRBD1. Unmatched junction bases numbered 3, after V lost 10 bases and J lost 6 bases. The CDR3 sequence is 11 residues long. The germline V gene has CDR1 ENHRY and CDR2 SYGVKD.

This clone came up once. CDR3 nucleotide sequence: TGTGCCAGCAGTGAAAGGGGGGCCGTGACCCAGTACTTC. Translating gives CASSERGAVTQYF. The chain carries TRBV6-1 and TRBJ2-5, with D perhaps TRBD1 or TRBD2 (6 bases each). Trimming left V 2 bases short and J 7 bases short, with 11 bases between. The length of the CDR3 is 13 residues. Germline assignment: CDR1 MNHNS and CDR2 SASEGT.

This clone has more than one count but fewer than ten. The chain combines TRBV2 with TRBJ2-5; TRBD2 is a possible D gene (6 bases). V gave up 3 bases and J gave up 2 bases, with 10 bases separating them. The germline V gene encodes CDR1 SNHLY and CDR2 FYNNEI. The CDR3 contains 14 residues. CDR3 in amino acids: CASSEDRGQETQYF. CDR3 nucleotides: TGTGCCAGCAGTGAGGACCGGGGGCAAGAGACCCAGTACTTC.

V and J are TRBV28 and TRBJ2-1; D may be TRBD1 or TRBD2 (5 bases each). The CDR3 runs 14 residues. The V end lost 7 bases, the J end lost 0 bases, and 10 bases lay between the germline ends. Germline CDR1 is MDHEN and CDR2 is SYDVKM. The CDR3 DNA follows: TGTGCCAGCACGGGACCTAGCTCCTACAATGAGCAGTTCTTC. It yields the protein CASTGPSSYNEQFF.

The table lists this clone with a few counts. V is TRBV9 and J is TRBJ2-3, with 8 bases fitting TRBD1. Germline V gene sequence: CDR1 SGDLS, CDR2 YYNGEE. Trimming removed 2 bases from V and 5 bases from J; junction bases left unmatched: 7. The CDR3 consists of 15 residues. The CDR3 here is CASSVQSRGQDTQYF. CDR3 nucleotide sequence: TGTGCCAGCAGCGTGCAATCCAGGGGGCAAGATACGCAGTATTTT.

The CDR3 protein is CASSLRTYGYTF. CDR3 coding DNA: TGTGCCAGCAGCTTAAGGACCTATGGCTACACCTTC. The J gene is TRBJ1-2, the V gene TRBV7-2; D is unclear. Germline V gene sequence: CDR1 SGHTA, CDR2 FQGNSA. The ends were cut back, 2 bases at V and 4 bases at J, with 5 bases in the middle. This CDR3 has 12 residues.

This clone was recorded once. This chain links TRBV7-2 with TRBJ2-7, with a weak D call TRBD2 (7 bases). The CDR3 totals 15 residues. Trimming took off 2 bases at V and 5 bases at J, with 16 bases between the two ends. Germline loops: CDR1 SGHTA, CDR2 FQGNSA. The CDR3 loop is CASSLRGGVGDEQYF. As DNA, the CDR3 is TGTGCCAGCAGCTTAAGGGGGGGCGTGGGTGACGAGCAGTACTTC.

The V and J genes are TRBV10-1 and TRBJ2-1; D perhaps matches TRBD2 (6 bases). Germline CDR1 reads WNHNN; CDR2 reads SYGVQD (reference sequence). V lost 4 bases and J lost 7, with 17 bases in between. CDR3 size: 15 residues. The DNA for the CDR3 is TGCGCCAGCAGTGCAGGACGGTGGGGAGGAAATGAGCAGTTCTTC. Translation gives CASSAGRWGGNEQFF.

A single count supports this clone. Other DNA sequences in the same sample also yield this CDR3. The chain links TRBV7-9 to TRBJ2-5, with D tentatively TRBD2 (6 bases). The germline V gene has CDR1 SEHNR and CDR2 FQNEAQ (reference sequence). V was trimmed by 5 bases and J by 4 bases, leaving 11 bases between them. The CDR3 runs 13 residues. DNA of the CDR3: TGTGCCAGCAGCCCCGGGAGTAGAGAGACCCAGTACTTC. Protein product: CASSPGSRETQYF.

V usage is TRBV5-1 and J usage is TRBJ2-5; weak D call: TRBD1 (5 bases). Trimming shortened V by 2 bases and J by 3 bases, and 14 bases separated the two germline ends. The CDR3 runs 15 residues. Germline V gene lookup returns CDR1 SGHRS and CDR2 YFSETQ. This chain's CDR3 is CASSFAPVQEETQYF. In DNA form, the CDR3 reads TGCGCCAGCAGCTTCGCTCCGGTACAGGAAGAGACCCAGTACTTC.

The chain carries TRBV18 and TRBJ2-5; perhaps TRBD2 as D (7 bases). V lost 3 bases to trimming and J lost 4 bases, with 18 bases between them. Germline CDR1 and CDR2: KGHSH and LQKENI. This CDR3 has 16 amino acids. CDR3 nucleotides: TGTGCCAGCTCACCCTTGGGACACGGGGGGAGAGAGACCCAGTACTTC. This sequence encodes CASSPLGHGGRETQYF.

J is TRBJ1-3 and V is TRBV30; possibly TRBD1 for D (6 bases). The CDR3 is 14 residues long. V dropped 5 bases and J dropped 0 bases, with 11 bases sitting between them. Germline loops: CDR1 GTSNPN, CDR2 SVGIG (reference sequence). The CDR3 here is CAWGGHTSGNTIYF. In DNA form, the CDR3 reads TGTGCCTGGGGGGGACACACCTCTGGAAACACCATATATTTT. The entire variable domain, with the rest obtained from reference TRBV30 and TRBJ1-3, is as follows: SQTIHQWPATLVQPVGSPLSLECTVEGTSNPNLYWYRQAAGRGLQLLFYSVGIGQISSEVPQNLSASRPQDRQFILSSKKLLLSDSGFYLCAWGGHTSGNTIYFGEGSWLTVV.

This chain links TRBV2 with TRBJ2-2; 7 nucleotides agree with TRBD2. The CDR3 is 18 residues long. V dropped 0 bases and J dropped 5; count of bases not matched to a gene: 12. The germline V gene has CDR1 SNHLY and CDR2 FYNNEI. As DNA, the CDR3 is TGTGCCAGCAGTGAAGCGCTTGTTTGGCGGGAGAGGACCGGGGAGCTGTTTTTT. Translation gives CASSEALVWRERTGELFF.

The chain couples TRBV5-1 to TRBJ2-4, with 9 bases matching TRBD2. Looked up from germline, CDR1 is SGHRS and CDR2 is YFSETQ. This CDR3 has 15 amino acids. The junction had 11 bases not matched to a gene; V was cut back by 5 bases and J by 8 bases. The CDR3 protein is CASRTGVAGVDIQYF. CDR3 DNA sequence: TGCGCCAGCAGAACCGGGGTAGCGGGAGTTGACATTCAGTACTTC. Filled out from reference TRBV5-1 and TRBJ2-4, the complete variable domain reads KAGVTQTPRYLIKTRGQQVTLSCSPISGHRSVSWYQQTPGQGLQFLFEYFSETQRNKGNFPGRFSGRQFSNSRSEMNVSTLELGDSALYLCASRTGVAGVDIQYFGAGTRLSVL.

The rearrangement uses TRBV7-9 and TRBJ2-1; D is unclear. The germline V and J ends were trimmed by 5 bases and 2 bases, with 13 bases remaining between them. This CDR3 comprises 15 residues. The germline V gene encodes CDR1 SEHNR and CDR2 FQNEAQ (reference sequence). CDR3 coding DNA: TGTGCCAGCAGCCAACTAAGCGAAACCTACAATGAGCAGTTCTTC. Protein sequence: CASSQLSETYNEQFF.

The chain uses TRBV15 and TRBJ2-2; possible D gene TRBD1, 5 bases. Trimming shortened V by 1 base and J by 3 bases, and 6 bases separated the two germline ends. The CDR3 is made up of 14 amino acids. Germline values: CDR1 LNHNV, CDR2 YYDKDF (reference sequence). CDR3 amino acids: CATSRVRDTGELFF. CDR3 in DNA: TGTGCCACCAGCAGAGTCAGGGACACCGGGGAGCTGTTTTTT.

J is TRBJ2-2 and V is TRBV27; tentatively, D is TRBD1 (6 bases). The germline V gene encodes CDR1 MNHEY and CDR2 SMNVEV (reference sequence). The CDR3 spans 15 residues. V dropped 5 bases and J dropped 4 bases, with 14 bases sitting between them. The CDR3 loop reads CASSLIRDTTGELFF. The DNA of the CDR3 is TGTGCCAGCAGTCTCATCCGGGACACCACCGGGGAGCTGTTTTTT.

The rearrangement uses TRBV7-3 and TRBJ1-1; no definite D call. This CDR3 has 14 amino acids. Germline lookup yields CDR1 SGHTA and CDR2 FQGTGA. With 5 bases removed from V and 2 bases from J, the gap between germline ends came to 12 bases. CDR3 nucleotide sequence: TGTGCCAGCAGCACGGGCCCCTCCAACACTGAAGCTTTCTTT. Translated, it gives CASSTGPSNTEAFF.

This clone occurred once. The gene calls are TRBV5-6 and TRBJ2-5; 9 bases match TRBD1. Judging by the DNA end, TRBJ2-7 fits better; the J call may be wrong. Germline CDR1 and CDR2: SGHDT and YYEEEE. The CDR3 is made up of 14 amino acids. In DNA, the CDR3 is TGTGCCAGCGATAACAACAGGGGGCTGGACGAGCAGTACTTC. Its protein is CASDNNRGLDEQYF.

This rearrangement joins TRBV7-9 to TRBJ2-7; 11 bases are a match to TRBD2. The CDR3 loop spans 14 amino acids. Germline assignment: CDR1 SEHNR and CDR2 FQNEAQ (reference sequence). J gave up 5 bases and V 6 bases, and 6 bases lay outside the gene matches. The CDR3 DNA follows: TGTGCCAGCAGGGGGAATAGCGGGAGGGACGAGCAGTACTTC. Encoded protein: CASRGNSGRDEQYF. Combining the CDR3 with reference TRBV7-9 and TRBJ2-7 gives the whole variable domain DTGVSQNPRHKITKRGQNVTFRCDPISEHNRLYWYRQTLGQGPEFLTYFQNEAQLEKSRLLSDRFSAERPKGSFSTLEIQRTEQGDSAMYLCASRGNSGRDEQYFGPGTRLTVT.

This clone showed up just a few times. The V call is TRBV28, the J call TRBJ1-1, with D possibly being TRBD1 (5 bases). The CDR3 contains 13 residues. Germline V gene data show CDR1 as MDHEN and CDR2 as SYDVKM. V shed 7 bases and J shed 6 bases, with 15 bases lying between them. In DNA form, the CDR3 reads TGTGCCAGCACCCCCAGTTTGGGGGCTGAAGCTTTCTTT. Its translation is CASTPSLGAEAFF.

The V gene is TRBV6-5, the J gene TRBJ1-2; D is ambiguous. Germline V gene data show CDR1 as MNHEY and CDR2 as SVGAGI. This CDR3 is built from 14 residues. V gave up 2 bases and J gave up 8 bases, with 15 bases separating them. The CDR3 coding sequence is TGTGCCAGCAGTTACGGTGGGAAAGTAGGCGGCTACACCTTC. Translation: CASSYGGKVGGYTF.